The rows below give T cell receptor beta chains drawn from one sample of a study of vaccination and CD4 T cells after COVID-19. These receptors are not linked to any known antigen. TCRdb used MiXCR to reprocess the PCR reads, holding one entry per CDR3 protein. Of approximately 10,000 distinct CDR3 sequences detected, roughly 61% appear once; the ten largest clones hold approximately 24%. What was sequenced was CD4+ T cells from blood, cultured in vitro. These receptors were taken from a human donor who had recovered from COVID-19. CDR3s include the opening cysteine and the closing phenylalanine or tryptophan. D genes are given only for firm matches. Some rows have no size entry. The others give once, few or many, or a class for an expanded clone.

CDR3 DNA: TGTGCCAGCACCAAGGGGCGCGGGGAAGCTTTCTTT; CDR3 protein: CASTKGRGEAFF; J gene: TRBJ1-1; V gene: TRBV6-1; D gene: -; clone size: few; CDR3 length: 12
CDR3 DNA: TGTGCCAGCAGCTTGGACTCAACAGATACGCAGTATTTT; CDR3 protein: CASSLDSTDTQYF; J gene: TRBJ2-3; V gene: TRBV12-3/TRBV12-4; D gene: -; clone size: once; CDR3 length: 13
CDR3 DNA: TGTGCCAGCAGTGAACTCGGGTCGGGAGCTGTTGAGCAGTTCTTC; CDR3 protein: CASSELGSGAVEQFF; J gene: TRBJ2-1; V gene: TRBV6-1; D gene: -; clone size: -; CDR3 length: 15
CDR3 DNA: TGCGCCAGCAGGGGGTCGGGAGGGGGATTCGAGCAGTACTTC; CDR3 protein: CASRGSGGGFEQYF; J gene: TRBJ2-7; V gene: TRBV5-1; D gene: TRBD2; clone size: -; CDR3 length: 14
CDR3 DNA: TGTGCCAGCAGCTTAGACTATACCCCCACAGATACGCAGTATTTT; CDR3 protein: CASSLDYTPTDTQYF; J gene: TRBJ2-3; V gene: TRBV5-4; D gene: -; clone size: -; CDR3 length: 15
CDR3 DNA: TGCAGTGTTAAGCAGGGAAACACTGAAGCTTTCTTT; CDR3 protein: CSVKQGNTEAFF; J gene: TRBJ1-1; V gene: TRBV20-1; D gene: -; clone size: -; CDR3 length: 12
CDR3 DNA: TGTGCCAGCAGCCCGGGGGCCAGGGGGGACTATGGCTACACCTTC; CDR3 protein: CASSPGARGDYGYTF; J gene: TRBJ1-2; V gene: TRBV5-4; D gene: TRBD1; clone size: -; CDR3 length: 15
CDR3 DNA: TGTGCCAGCAGTTCCTACAGGGGTGGGGTTCCCTACGAGCAGTACTTC; CDR3 protein: CASSSYRGGVPYEQYF; J gene: TRBJ2-7; V gene: TRBV27; D gene: TRBD1; clone size: few; CDR3 length: 16
CDR3 DNA: TGCAGTGCTCCTAACAGGGGAGGGTCGAACACTGAAGCTTTCTTT; CDR3 protein: CSAPNRGGSNTEAFF; J gene: TRBJ1-1; V gene: TRBV20-1; D gene: TRBD1; clone size: -; CDR3 length: 15
CDR3 DNA: TGCAGTGCTAGCTTACAGAACACTGAAGCTTTCTTT; CDR3 protein: CSASLQNTEAFF; J gene: TRBJ1-1; V gene: TRBV20-1; D gene: -; clone size: -; CDR3 length: 12
CDR3 DNA: TGTGCCAGCAAAGGGACAGGGGGTGGTACTGAAGCTTTCTTT; CDR3 protein: CASKGTGGGTEAFF; J gene: TRBJ1-1; V gene: TRBV25-1; D gene: TRBD1; clone size: -; CDR3 length: 14
CDR3 DNA: TGTGCCAGCAGCGGAAACTATGGCTACACCTTC; CDR3 protein: CASSGNYGYTF; J gene: TRBJ1-2; V gene: TRBV5-6; D gene: -; clone size: -; CDR3 length: 11
CDR3 DNA: TGTGCCAGCAGCTTGGTTGAGACCCAGTACTTC; CDR3 protein: CASSLVETQYF; J gene: TRBJ2-5; V gene: TRBV7-2; D gene: -; clone size: -; CDR3 length: 11
CDR3 DNA: TGTGCCAGCAGCTTAGGTCACAGGGGGCAAACCGGGGAGCTGTTTTTT; CDR3 protein: CASSLGHRGQTGELFF; J gene: TRBJ2-2; V gene: TRBV7-8; D gene: TRBD1; clone size: -; CDR3 length: 16